What follows is one TCR beta chain and its context. Its target is not known. The record originates from a study of vaccination and CD4 T cells after COVID-19. Study as a whole: In culture, cells were exposed to overlapping spike peptides from SARS-CoV-2, HCoV-NL63, HCoV-OC43 and HCoV-229E. General study findings and limits: The study found median SARS-CoV-2-reactive clonotypes rising from about 20 to 38, not significantly.

Treatment given: approximately 9-day PBMC culture with coronavirus spike peptide pools or control peptides (ViraFEST assay). Once peptide pools had expanded antigen-specific T cells, ViraFEST sequenced TCRs. The V end was cut by 2 bases, the J end by 5 bases, with 10 bases between. The CDR3 is 14 amino acids. From germline, CDR1 is LNHDA and CDR2 SQIVND (reference sequence). The Oncomine TCR Beta short-read assay generated sequence data from the DNA of cultured CD4+ T cells. Cultures of CD4+ T cells served as the source for extracting genomic DNA. TCRdb used MiXCR to reprocess the PCR reads, holding one entry per CDR3 protein. In the table there are 15,000 to 20,000 distinct CDR3 sequences, over 40% of which are singletons.

Sequenced input: CD4+ T cells from blood, cultured in vitro. The V call is TRBV19, the J call TRBJ1-5; D gene ambiguous. This TCR came from a human donor who had recovered from COVID-19. The CDR3 loop is CASSIRTDDQPQHF. CDR3 sequence (DNA): TGTGCCAGTAGTATAAGAACAGACGATCAGCCCCAGCATTTT.